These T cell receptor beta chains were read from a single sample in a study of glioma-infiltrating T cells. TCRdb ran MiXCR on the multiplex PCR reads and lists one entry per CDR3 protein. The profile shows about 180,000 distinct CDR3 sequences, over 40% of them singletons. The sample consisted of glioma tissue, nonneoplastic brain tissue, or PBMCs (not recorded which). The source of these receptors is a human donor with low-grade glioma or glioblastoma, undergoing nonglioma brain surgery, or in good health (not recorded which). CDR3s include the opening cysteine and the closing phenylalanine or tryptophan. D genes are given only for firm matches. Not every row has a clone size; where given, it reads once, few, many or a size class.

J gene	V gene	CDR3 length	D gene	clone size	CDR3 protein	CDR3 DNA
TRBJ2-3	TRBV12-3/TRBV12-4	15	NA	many	CASSLGRASTDTQYF	TGTGCCAGCAGCCTAGGACGCGCTAGCACAGATACGCAGTATTTT
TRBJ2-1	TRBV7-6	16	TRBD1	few	CASSRPGTVSVNEQFF	TGTGCCAGCAGCCGACCCGGGACAGTGAGCGTCAATGAGCAGTTCTTC
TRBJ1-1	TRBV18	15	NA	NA	CASSPLDSMNTEALF	TGTGCCAGCTCGCCTTTGGACAGTATGAACACTGAAGCTTTATTT
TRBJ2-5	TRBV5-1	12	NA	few	CASSAGEETQYF	TGCGCCAGCAGTGCAGGGGAAGAGACCCAGTACTTC
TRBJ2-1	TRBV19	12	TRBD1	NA	CASGQGYNEQFF	TGTGCCAGTGGACAGGGCTACAATGAGCAGTTCTTC
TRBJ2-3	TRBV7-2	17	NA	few	CASSLMSPGVITDTQYF	TGTGCCAGCAGCTTAATGAGTCCAGGGGTAATTACAGATACGCAGTATTTT
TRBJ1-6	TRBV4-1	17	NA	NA	CASSQDDGQGLDSPLHF	TGCGCCAGCAGCCAAGATGATGGCCAGGGATTGGATTCACCCCTCCACTTT
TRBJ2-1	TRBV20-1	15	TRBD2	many	CSATRTSGQYNEQFF	TGCAGTGCTACCCGGACTAGCGGGCAATACAATGAGCAGTTCTTC
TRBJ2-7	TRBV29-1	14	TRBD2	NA	CSVGVSGRSYEQYF	TGCAGCGTTGGGGTTAGCGGGAGGTCATACGAGCAGTACTTC
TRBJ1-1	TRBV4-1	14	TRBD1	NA	CASSQEVQGVEAFF	TGCGCCAGCAGCCAAGAGGTACAGGGGGTTGAAGCTTTCTTT
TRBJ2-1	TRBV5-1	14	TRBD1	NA	CASRRTGEVYEQFF	TGCGCCAGCAGAAGGACAGGGGAAGTCTACGAGCAGTTCTTC
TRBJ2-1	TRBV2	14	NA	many	CASSELRGYNEQFF	TGTGCCAGCAGCGAATTAAGGGGCTACAATGAGCAGTTCTTC
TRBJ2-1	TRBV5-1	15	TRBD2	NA	CARTELAGVTNEKFF	TGCGCCAGAACTGAACTAGCGGGAGTCACTAATGAGAAGTTCTTC
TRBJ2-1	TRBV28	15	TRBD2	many	CASSLSGRPGNEQFF	TGTGCCAGCAGCCTCAGCGGGAGGCCGGGGAATGAGCAGTTCTTC
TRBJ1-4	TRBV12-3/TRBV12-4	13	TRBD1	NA	CASRGTVNEKLFF	TGTGCCAGCAGGGGGACAGTAAATGAAAAACTGTTTTTT
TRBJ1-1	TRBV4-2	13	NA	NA	CASSQGHGTEAFF	TGTGCCAGCAGCCAAGGGCATGGGACTGAAGCTTTCTTT
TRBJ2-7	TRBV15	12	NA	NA	CATSRGASEQYF	TGTGCCACCAGCAGAGGTGCATCCGAGCAGTACTTC
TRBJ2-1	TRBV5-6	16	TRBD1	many	CASSGGTGVDYNEQFF	TGTGCCAGCAGCGGTGGGACAGGGGTGGACTACAATGAGCAGTTCTTC
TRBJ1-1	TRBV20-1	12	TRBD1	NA	CSAHRGRDKAFF	TGCAGTGCTCACAGGGGGAGGGACAAAGCTTTCTTT